The rows below give T cell receptor beta chains drawn from one sample of a study of T cell responses to AZD1222 COVID-19 vaccine. Clones were sequenced by immunoSEQ multiplex PCR, and TCRdb holds only the in-frame ones, with some missing. The sample lists approximately 74,000 clones, 86% occurring once. The sample consisted of peripheral blood, taken on day 0 of AZD1222 vaccination. The source of these receptors is an adult in good health. Each CDR3 is given with its conserved first and last residue. The D gene is left open where the match is weak. Clone size is not always given. Where it is, it says once, few, many or a class for expanded clones.

.,TRBV30,TRBD1,TRBJ2-1,TGTGCCTGGAGTGACACAGGGGGGCCCTACAATGAGCAGTTCTTC,CAWSDTGGPYNEQFF
.,TRBV7-9,.,TRBJ1-5,TGTGCCAGCAGCCCGACAGGTTCACAGCCCCAGCATTTT,CASSPTGSQPQHF
.,TRBV10-1,.,TRBJ1-1,TGCGCCAGCCAGTGGGGGGGAGCTTTCTTT,CASQWGGAFF
.,TRBV28,TRBD2,TRBJ2-1,TGTGCCAGCAGCACCTTAGCGGGGGACAATGAGCAGTTCTTC,CASSTLAGDNEQFF
.,TRBV19,.,TRBJ2-2,TGTGCCAGTAGTATAGCCCCAGGGGCGGGGACCGGGGAGCTGTTTTTT,CASSIAPGAGTGELFF
.,TRBV5-1,.,TRBJ2-7,TGCGCCAGCAGCTTAGGGTCTAACTCCTACGAGCAGTACTTC,CASSLGSNSYEQYF
.,TRBV20-1,TRBD2,TRBJ2-1,TGCAGTGCACGGACTAGCGGGGAGCAGTTCTTC,CSARTSGEQFF
.,TRBV28,.,TRBJ2-3,TGTGCCAGCAGTTTCGGACTGACTCCTAGCACAGATACGCAGTATTTT,CASSFGLTPSTDTQYF
.,TRBV19,.,TRBJ1-1,TGTGCCAGTAGTACCCCGGGACGTGGGAACACTGAAGCTTTCTTT,CASSTPGRGNTEAFF
few,TRBV27,.,TRBJ2-7,TGTGCCAGCAGTGTAAACAACAGGGATCCCTACGAGCAGTACTTC,CASSVNNRDPYEQYF
.,TRBV19,.,TRBJ1-5,TGTGCCAGTACCCATCACGCCGTCGGGTCAGGCAATCAGCCCCAGCATTTT,CASTHHAVGSGNQPQHF
.,TRBV5-1,.,TRBJ2-3,TGCGCCAGCAGCCCGACAGAAGATACGCAGTATTTT,CASSPTEDTQYF
.,TRBV21-1,.,TRBJ1-6,TGTGCCAGCAGCGCCGGGACAGGGATATTGGATTCACCCCTCCACTTT,CASSAGTGILDSPLHF
.,TRBV5-4,.,TRBJ2-3,TGTGCCAGCAGCTTCGGACAAGGCTTCACAGATACGCAGTATTTT,CASSFGQGFTDTQYF
.,TRBV7-2,TRBD1,TRBJ1-2,TGTGCCAGCAGCTTAGTGGGGACAGGAGTCAACTATGGCTACACCTTC,CASSLVGTGVNYGYTF
few,TRBV27,TRBD2,TRBJ2-3,TGTGCCAGCACCCTGAGACTAGCGGGAGTCGCAGATACGCAGTATTTT,CASTLRLAGVADTQYF
.,TRBV10-1,.,TRBJ2-7,TGCGCCAGCAGTGAACGGCTAGGCTACGAGCAGTACTTC,CASSERLGYEQYF
.,TRBV7-2,TRBD1,TRBJ1-4,TGTGCCAGCAGCTCAGGAGACAGGGACTCCGAAAAACTGTTTTTT,CASSSGDRDSEKLFF
.,TRBV19,TRBD1,TRBJ1-5,TGTGCCAGTAGCCCAACGATCTCCGGGACAGGCAATCAGCCCCAGCATTTT,CASSPTISGTGNQPQHF
.,TRBV28,.,TRBJ2-3,TGTGCCAGCAGTTTATCCCCCGCCGGCACAGATACGCAGTATTTT,CASSLSPAGTDTQYF
.,TRBV5-1,TRBD2,TRBJ2-1,TGCGCCAGCAGCGCCGGGCGGGGGGGCGACAAGGATGAGCAGTTCTTC,CASSAGRGGDKDEQFF
.,TRBV27,.,TRBJ2-7,TGTGCCAGCAGTCGCCCGGGGGGCCACAAGTACTTC,CASSRPGGHKYF
.,TRBV10-3,.,TRBJ1-1,TGTGCCATCAGTGACCCTACCGGGCACGGTGAAGCTTTCTTT,CAISDPTGHGEAFF
few,TRBV18,TRBD1,TRBJ1-2,TGTGCCAGCTCACCCGGGACAGGCCGTGGGGGCTACACCTTC,CASSPGTGRGGYTF
.,TRBV4-2,TRBD1,TRBJ1-2,TGTGCCAGCAGCCAAGGGTCGACAGGGGACTATGGCTACACCTTC,CASSQGSTGDYGYTF
.,TRBV30,TRBD1,TRBJ1-5,TGTGCCTGGAGTGTTGACAGGGGGGGCCAGCCCCAGCATTTT,CAWSVDRGGQPQHF
.,TRBV4-1,TRBD1,TRBJ2-4,TGCGCCAGCAGCGGAACGGACAGGGTGGGCAAAAACATTCAGTACTTC,CASSGTDRVGKNIQYF
.,TRBV24-1,.,TRBJ2-3,TGTGCCACCAGTGACCCAACAGGGATGGGCACAGATACGCAGTATTTT,CATSDPTGMGTDTQYF
.,TRBV4-3,.,TRBJ1-3,TGCGCCAGCAGCCAAGATGGTTTGAGTAGAAACACCATATATTTT,CASSQDGLSRNTIYF
.,TRBV30,TRBD1,TRBJ2-7,TGTGCCTGGAGACCACCGGGACAGGTGTTCAACGAGCAGTACTTC,CAWRPPGQVFNEQYF
.,TRBV5-4,TRBD2,TRBJ2-1,TGTGCCAGCAGCTTGGGGACTAGCGGATACAATGAGCAGTTCTTC,CASSLGTSGYNEQFF
.,TRBV5-1,TRBD2,TRBJ2-5,TGCGCCAGCAGCTTGGGACCGACGGGGGGAGAGACCCAGTACTTC,CASSLGPTGGETQYF
.,TRBV28,.,TRBJ1-5,TGTGCCAGCCGGTGGGCTTTCCAGCCCCAGCATTTT,CASRWAFQPQHF
.,TRBV2,.,TRBJ2-3,TGTGCCAGCAGTGAAGAAGGTCCGGTGGGAGATACGCAGTATTTT,CASSEEGPVGDTQYF
.,TRBV18,.,TRBJ1-1,TGTGCCAGCTCACCGGAGGGAGACAGCGAAGCTTTCTTT,CASSPEGDSEAFF